This T cell receptor beta chain is drawn from a study of blood T cell repertoires in COVID-19. Study-wide context: Samples of COVID-19 (acute and convalescent) were obtained from the United States, Italy and Spain.

The V end was cut by 5 bases, the J end by 2 bases, with 15 bases between. From germline, CDR1 is SGHTA and CDR2 FQGNSA. This CDR3 spans 16 amino acids. Original data processing: Nucleated cell counts were estimated from reference gene primer amplification. Assay used: immunoSEQ multiplex PCR; TCRdb lists only in-frame clones, some missing. V and J calls and clone size are as listed in that table; D and trimming were resolved from the DNA. The sample has some 85,000 clones, more than 60% seen once. The chain carries TRBV7-2 and TRBJ2-2, with a possible D match to TRBD2 (5 bases). The clonotype comes from a human donor in a cohort sampled during active COVID-19. The specimen sequenced was peripheral blood. The CDR3 nucleotides are TGTGCCAGCAGCCATTCTCCGGGATCCAACACCGGGGAGCTGTTTTTT. Amino acid sequence: CASSHSPGSNTGELFF.